Listed below are T cell receptor beta chains from one sample, sequenced in a study of PD-1 blockade in classical Hodgkin lymphoma. TCRdb's table, derived via immunoSEQ multiplex PCR, lists solely in-frame clones and lacks some. The sample lists around 30,000 clones; about 94% were seen once. The sequencing used CD4+ T cells from blood, collected before the fourth cycle of nivolumab. The origin of the receptors is a human donor with classical Hodgkin lymphoma. Both conserved end residues are part of each CDR3. The order of the fields is clone size, J gene, V gene, D gene, CDR3 DNA, CDR3 protein. A D gene is named only where the DNA matches it firmly. A clone size is listed for some rows: how often the clone was seen (once, few, many), or a class if it is expanded.

once TRBJ1-1 TRBV10-2 . TGCGCCAGCAGTGAGCTGACAGGCACTGAAGCTTTCTTT CASSELTGTEAFF
. TRBJ1-1 TRBV28 . TGTGCCAGCAGTTTATCACCGGGTGAAGCTTTCTTT CASSLSPGEAFF
. TRBJ2-7 TRBV5-1 TRBD2 TGCGCCAGCAGCTTGCTGAGCGGGAGAGTGGTCGGTCAGGACGAGCAGTACTTC CASSLLSGRVVGQDEQYF
. TRBJ2-1 TRBV6-1 TRBD1 TGTGCCACCCGAGCGGGACAGGGCGTTGGCAATGAGCAGTTCTTC CATRAGQGVGNEQFF
. TRBJ1-2 TRBV9 TRBD1 TGTGCCAGCAGCGTAGCTGGACAGGCGAACTATGGCTACACCTTC CASSVAGQANYGYTF
. TRBJ1-1 TRBV5-1 . TGCGCCAGCAGCTTGGACCACGGACGGAACACTGAAGCTTTCTTT CASSLDHGRNTEAFF
. TRBJ2-3 TRBV5-1 TRBD1 TGCGCCAGCAGCTCGGACCGAACAGGGGTTACAGATACGCAGTATTTT CASSSDRTGVTDTQYF
. TRBJ2-3 TRBV5-1 . TGCGCCAGCAGCCTTAGCACAGATACGCAGTATTTT CASSLSTDTQYF
once TRBJ1-2 TRBV29-1 . TGCAGCGTTGAAGGCGCGGGGCGCAGTGGCTACACCTTC CSVEGAGRSGYTF
few TRBJ2-7 TRBV5-4 . TGTGCCAGCAGCTCTCGGGACGGATCCTACGAGCAGTACTTC CASSSRDGSYEQYF
once TRBJ2-2 TRBV6-4 . TGTGCCAGCAGTGACGTTCCTCTCGGAGCGAACACCGGGGAGCTGTTTTTT CASSDVPLGANTGELFF
. TRBJ1-4 TRBV29-1 . TGCAGCGTTGAAAGCAGGGGAGAAAAACTGTTTTTT CSVESRGEKLFF
. TRBJ2-3 TRBV11-3 TRBD2 TGTGCCAGCAGATCACGACTAGCAGGAGATACGCAGTATTTT CASRSRLAGDTQYF
. TRBJ2-1 TRBV5-1 . TGCGCCAGCAGCTATCAGGGTTCCTCCTACAATGAGCAGTTCTTC CASSYQGSSYNEQFF
. TRBJ1-2 TRBV7-8 . TGTGCCAGCAGCCTGACTCGAGGGTATGGCTACACCTTC CASSLTRGYGYTF
few TRBJ1-1 TRBV7-9 . TGTGCCAGCAGCTTATCCCTTGTGGACACTGAAGCTTTCTTT CASSLSLVDTEAFF
. TRBJ1-1 TRBV7-9 TRBD1 TGTGCCAGCAGCTTATTAGTCCAGGGGGCAATCACTGAAGCTTTCTTT CASSLLVQGAITEAFF
. TRBJ2-7 TRBV28 . TGTGCCAGCAGCCCGGGGGCCGGGCAGTACTTC CASSPGAGQYF